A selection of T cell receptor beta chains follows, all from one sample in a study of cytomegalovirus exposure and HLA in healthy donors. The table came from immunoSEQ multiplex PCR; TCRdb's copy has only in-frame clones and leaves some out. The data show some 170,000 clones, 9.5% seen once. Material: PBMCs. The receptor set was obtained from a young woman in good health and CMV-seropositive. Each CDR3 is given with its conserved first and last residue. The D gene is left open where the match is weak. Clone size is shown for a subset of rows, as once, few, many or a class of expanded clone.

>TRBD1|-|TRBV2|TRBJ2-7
TGTGCCAGCAGGGGAGGGGACAGGGCATTCTACGAGCAGTACTTC
CASRGGDRAFYEQYF
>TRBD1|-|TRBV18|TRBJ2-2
TGTGCCAGCTCACGACAGGGTGAAACCGGGGAGCTGTTTTTT
CASSRQGETGELFF
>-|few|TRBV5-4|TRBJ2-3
TGTGCCAGCGGGCGAGGACACGTTACAGATACGCAGTATTTT
CASGRGHVTDTQYF
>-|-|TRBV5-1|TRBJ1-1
TGCGCCAGCAGCTTGGATCGGCAGGGGACTGAAGCTTTCTTT
CASSLDRQGTEAFF
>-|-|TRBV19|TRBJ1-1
TGTGCCAGTAGTATTAGGGGCCAGCTGGACACTGAAGCTTTCTTT
CASSIRGQLDTEAFF
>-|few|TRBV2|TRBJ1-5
TGTGCCAGCAGTGCCCCAGGGTATAATCAGCCCCAGCATTTT
CASSAPGYNQPQHF
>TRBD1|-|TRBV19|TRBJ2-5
TGTGCCAGTAGATCTGGACAGGCCGGCCAAGAGACCCAGTACTTC
CASRSGQAGQETQYF
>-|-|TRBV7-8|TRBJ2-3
TGTGCCAGCAGCCTGGCGGGAAGTTACACAGATACGCAGTATTTT
CASSLAGSYTDTQYF
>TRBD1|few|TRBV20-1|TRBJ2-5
TGCAGTGTGACGGACAGGGAGACCCAGTACTTC
CSVTDRETQYF
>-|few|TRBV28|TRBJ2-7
TGTGCCAGCAGTTTAGCGGGACGGAGCTCCTACGAGCAGTACTTC
CASSLAGRSSYEQYF
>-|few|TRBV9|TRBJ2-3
TGTGCCAGCGGCCCGGTCAGGGTCACAGATACGCAGTATTTT
CASGPVRVTDTQYF
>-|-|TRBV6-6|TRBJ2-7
TGTGCCAGCGCTAGTCGATATTTAACCAGCGAGCAGTACTTC
CASASRYLTSEQYF
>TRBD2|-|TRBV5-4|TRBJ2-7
TGTGCCAGCAAACTGAGTCCGACTAGCGGGAGTTTTTACGAGCAGTACTTC
CASKLSPTSGSFYEQYF
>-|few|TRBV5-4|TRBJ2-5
TGTGCCAGCAGCTTGGCTTTTAACCAAGAGACCCAGTACTTC
CASSLAFNQETQYF
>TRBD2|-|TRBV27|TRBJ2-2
TGTGCCAGCAGATCGGGACTAGCGGGAGGGCTACTCAACACCGGGGAGCTGTTTTTC
CASRSGLAGGLLNTGELFF
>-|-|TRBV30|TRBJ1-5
TGTGCCTCCGCTCCCCATACAGGTTATCAGCCCCAGCATTTT
CASAPHTGYQPQHF
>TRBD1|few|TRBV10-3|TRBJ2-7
TGTGCCATAGCTGACAGGGTAGAGTCCTACGAGCAGTACTTC
CAIADRVESYEQYF
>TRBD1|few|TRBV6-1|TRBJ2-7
TGTGCCAGCAGTGAAAAAGACAGGGGATGGCCCTACGAGCAGTACTTC
CASSEKDRGWPYEQYF
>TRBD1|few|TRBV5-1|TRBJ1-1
TGCGCCAGCAGCTTCTCGGACAGGGCGAACACTGAAGCTTTCTTT
CASSFSDRANTEAFF
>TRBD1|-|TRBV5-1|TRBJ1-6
TGCGCCAGCAGCTTGGACAGGGGACATTCACCCCTCCACTTT
CASSLDRGHSPLHF
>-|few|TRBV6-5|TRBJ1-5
TGTGCCAGCAGTTACACAGGGTACGGTCAGCCCCAGCATTTT
CASSYTGYGQPQHF